This T cell receptor beta chain stems from a study of cytomegalovirus exposure and HLA in healthy donors. The germline V gene encodes CDR1 SGHTA and CDR2 FQGNSA. This CDR3 has 14 residues. V lost 5 bases to trimming and J lost 5 bases; unmatched junction nucleotides: 1. Data came from immunoSEQ multiplex PCR; TCRdb stores just in-frame clones and leaves some out. The repertoire includes roughly 60,000 clones, roughly 90% of them detected once, and about 2.2% sits in the top ten. Sequenced material: PBMCs. The receptor comes from a woman in her twenties or thirties in good health and CMV-seronegative. The V call is TRBV7-2, the J call TRBJ1-4; TRBD1 aligns across 11 bases. CDR3 coding DNA: TGTGCCAGCAGCCGGGACAGGGGGAATGAAAAACTGTTTTTT. Translating it yields CASSRDRGNEKLFF.